This is a list of T cell receptor beta chains from one sample in a study of blood T cell repertoires in COVID-19. Repertoires were generated with immunoSEQ multiplex PCR, while TCRdb's copy carries only in-frame clones and drops some. The sample records some 240,000 clones, roughly 84% being singletons. Input material: peripheral blood. The origin of the receptors is a woman between 35 and 50 years old who had recovered from COVID-19. Both conserved end residues are trimmed from each CDR3.

cdr3_length,v_call,cdr3_aa
12,TRBV27,ASRATGSNEKLF
10,TRBV7-9,ASSLTVYGYT
12,TRBV7-8,ASSLKGTNSPLH
12,TRBV3-1/TRBV3-2,ASSQEGQTYGYT
13,TRBV11-2,ASSLVGPRTEKLF
13,TRBV2,ASSQGQTSNQPQH
13,TRBV18,ASSPLLRGADTQY
13,TRBV12-5,ASGWGTGLDNEQF
10,TRBV5-6,ASSLGGREQF
16,TRBV5-6,ASTPWVAGGRSTGELF
12,TRBV5-5,ASSLGSAGEEQF
13,TRBV7-2,ASSLGRGMNTEAF
14,TRBV7-9,ASSSSRGSGANVLT
13,TRBV6-4,ASSESWTGNTEAF
13,TRBV3-1/TRBV3-2,ASSQAGQGANIQY
13,TRBV6-1,ASSDRGENTGELF
13,TRBV11-3,ASTARAGMNTEAF
12,TRBV11-3,ASSLGRTGVTIY
14,TRBV5-1,ASSSPRVTPYNEQF
13,TRBV2,ASSRQGASNEKLF
14,TRBV19,ATKGFGTSGATEQF
11,TRBV2,ASSFTANTEAF
17,TRBV11-3,ASSLGAPDRVFPGETQY
14,TRBV5-5,ASSPPLTGRNTEAF
12,TRBV29-1,SVEVGLRGDTQY
9,TRBV19,ATRQGETQY
11,TRBV5-1,ASSRQLNEKLF
12,TRBV5-1,ASRPGTGEETQY
12,TRBV27,ASSYSSYNSPLH
11,TRBV11-2,ASSSSTSHEQF
12,TRBV15,ATRRGEFTDTQY
13,TRBV11-3,ASSLGDRIPYEQY
12,TRBV5-4,ASSSKTSGETQY
11,TRBV11-3,ASSLGQGASAF
12,TRBV15,ATSGTGVRNEQY
11,TRBV30,ASNRGLGETQY
12,TRBV5-5,ASSFEGANEKLF
12,TRBV3-1/TRBV3-2,ASSQAGQGVDQY
9,TRBV28,ASSNSYEQY
9,TRBV7-9,ASSLRGEQY